This T cell receptor beta chain was recovered during a study of PD-1 blockade in classical Hodgkin lymphoma (dated by TCRdb to 2020 to 2022). As for the study more broadly: Nivolumab dosing was 3 mg/kg intravenously every 2 weeks, continuing until either disease progression or unacceptable toxicity. To define a peripheral blood immune signature of response to PD-1 blockade in classical Hodgkin lymphoma, the study combined TCR beta sequencing with CyTOF. What the work shows at the level of the full study, not this receptor alone: Baseline diversity similar to that of newly diagnosed patients was observed in trial patients achieving complete response, whereas significantly lower diversity was observed in partial responders and progressors. Baseline TCR diversity was reported to be lower in newly diagnosed patients than in healthy donors, and even lower in relapsed/refractory patients. The study covered only a single clinical trial cohort, and the causes of the repertoire differences, possibly disease activity or prior therapy, were still not defined. A significant rise by C4D1 was seen in CD4+ but not CD8+ TCR diversity (p=0.0027 vs p=0.16), with the rise being most apparent in complete responders (p=0.02). Lower diversity was seen in patients whose nivolumab began less than 1 year after ASCT, and these patients were left out of later analyses so that immune reconstitution would not confound the results.

V loses 5 bases at its end and J loses 7 bases; junction bases beyond the gene matches: 16. Its CDR3 holds 17 amino acids, cysteine through phenylalanine. Here the CDR3 DNA is all that survives: 51 bases in frame from base 1. CDR1 and CDR2 were assigned from the germline V gene (reference sequence) as LNHDA and SQIVND. The Qiagen DNeasy kit was used to extract genomic DNA both from unsorted PBMCs and from the negatively selected CD4+ and CD8+ fractions. TCR beta CDR3 regions were subjected to amplification by immunoSEQ multiplex PCR with primers that anneal to V and J segments. A synthetic immune receptor repertoire was used to minimize amplification bias, and remaining bias was computationally removed after sequencing. The authors' analysis ran thus. Repertoire diversity was quantified as the Shannon entropy index using custom Python scripts. The unsorted, CD4+ and CD8+ repertoires were each analyzed separately, with the exception of combined analyses, where CD4+ and CD8+ sequences were merged in silico. A clone counted as expanded when the clone's frequency after treatment rose at least 2-fold relative to C1D1, and clones undetected at baseline were given a pseudocount of 0.5. Clones with 0 or 1 copy at C1D1 were defined as singleton clones, while clones with 2 or more copies were defined as non-singleton clones. By matching protein sequences in sorted samples from the same patient, clones expanded in unsorted samples were annotated as CD4+, CD8+ or unknown. Wilcoxon tests were applied to paired samples to test diversity changes from C1D1 to C4D1. As stored in TCRdb, this immuneACCESS dataset retains in-frame rearrangements with V and J assigned. A fraction of the clones does not appear; measured against another copy, unresolved V genes explain less than half of the discrepancy, and the remainder lacks a known reason. V, J and clone size reflect that table, while D and trimming were determined from the DNA. A total of roughly 60,000 clones appear in this sample, 88% of them only once. The ten largest clones represent about 5.8% of the sample.

About this clone itself: Its antigen specificity is not known. No base qualities exist here, and no much larger clone lies one base off it.

In light of the paper, this sample's time point label describes: cycle 2 day 1 (C2D1) of nivolumab. Every trial patient had relapsed after autologous stem cell transplantation, and cohorts A, B and C differed in prior brentuximab vedotin exposure. A total of fewer than 65 patients with relapsed/refractory classical Hodgkin lymphoma made up the trial cohort, and each patient's best overall response was complete response, partial response or progressive disease. Trial patients were treated with single-agent nivolumab in the multi-cohort phase II CheckMate 205 trial. Best overall response was determined by an independent review committee according to the 2007 International Working Group response criteria. PBMCs from the trial were collected at three points: immediately before nivolumab initiation (C1D1), and during therapy at cycle 2 day 1 and cycle 4 day 1. Peripheral blood was collected in 8 mL Vacutainer Cell Preparation Tubes, from which PBMCs were isolated by centrifugation and then cryopreserved.

This sequence originates from a human donor with classical Hodgkin lymphoma. Rearrangement joined TRBV19 to TRBJ2-2, and 7 bases in between align with TRBD1. Sequencing was performed on peripheral blood mononuclear cells (PBMCs), taken before the second cycle of nivolumab. CDR3 reads: CASSSSFWDSWRGELFF. The sequenced DNA: TGTGCCAGTAGTTCTTCCTTTTGGGACAGTTGGCGCGGGGAGCTGTTTTTT.